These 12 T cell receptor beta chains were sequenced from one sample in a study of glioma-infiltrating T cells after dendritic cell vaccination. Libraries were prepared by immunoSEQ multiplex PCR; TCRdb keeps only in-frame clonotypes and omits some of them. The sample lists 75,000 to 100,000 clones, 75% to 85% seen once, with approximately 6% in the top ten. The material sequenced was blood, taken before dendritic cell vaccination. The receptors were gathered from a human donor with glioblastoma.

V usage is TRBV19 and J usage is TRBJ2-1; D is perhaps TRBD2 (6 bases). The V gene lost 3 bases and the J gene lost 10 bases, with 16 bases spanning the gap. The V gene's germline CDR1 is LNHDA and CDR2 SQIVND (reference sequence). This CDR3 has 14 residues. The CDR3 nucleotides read TGTGCCAGTAGTATTTCCCGGGACTCCGTAGAGCAGTTCTTC. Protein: CASSISRDSVEQFF.

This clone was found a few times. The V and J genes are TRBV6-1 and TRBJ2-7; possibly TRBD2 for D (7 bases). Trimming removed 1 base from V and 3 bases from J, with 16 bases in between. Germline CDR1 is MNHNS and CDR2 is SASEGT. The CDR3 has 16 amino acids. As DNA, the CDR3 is TGTGCCAGCAGTGAAGGGGGGGGGCTCAGACACTACGAGCAGTACTTC. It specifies CASSEGGGLRHYEQYF.

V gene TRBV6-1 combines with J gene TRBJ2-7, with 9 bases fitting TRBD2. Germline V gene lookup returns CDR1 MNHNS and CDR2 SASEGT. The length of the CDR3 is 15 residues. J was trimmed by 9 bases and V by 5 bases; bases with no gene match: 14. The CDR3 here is CASSLSAGGSRRQYF. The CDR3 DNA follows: TGTGCCAGCAGTCTGTCAGCGGGAGGATCTCGAAGGCAGTACTTC.

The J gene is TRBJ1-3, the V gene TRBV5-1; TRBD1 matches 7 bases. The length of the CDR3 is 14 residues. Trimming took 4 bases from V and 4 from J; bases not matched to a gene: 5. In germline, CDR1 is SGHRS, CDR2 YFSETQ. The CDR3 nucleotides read TGCGCCAGCAGCGAGGGGGCCCTCGGAAACACCATATATTTT. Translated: CASSEGALGNTIYF.

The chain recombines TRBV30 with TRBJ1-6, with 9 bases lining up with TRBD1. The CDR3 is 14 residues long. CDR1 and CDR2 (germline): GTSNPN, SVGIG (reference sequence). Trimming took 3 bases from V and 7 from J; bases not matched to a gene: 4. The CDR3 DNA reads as TGTGCCTGGAGGATTGACAGGGGGAATTCACCCCTCCACTTT. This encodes CAWRIDRGNSPLHF.

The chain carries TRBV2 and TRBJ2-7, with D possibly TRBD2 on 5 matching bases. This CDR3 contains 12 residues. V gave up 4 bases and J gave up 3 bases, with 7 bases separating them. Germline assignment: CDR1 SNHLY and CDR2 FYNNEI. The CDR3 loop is CASSVGGYEQYF. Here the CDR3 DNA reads TGTGCCAGCAGTGTTGGAGGCTACGAGCAGTACTTC.

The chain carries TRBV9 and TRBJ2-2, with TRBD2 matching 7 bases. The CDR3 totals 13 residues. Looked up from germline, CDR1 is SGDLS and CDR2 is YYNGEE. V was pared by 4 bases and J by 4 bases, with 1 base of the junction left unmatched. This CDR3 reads CASSLAVTGELFF. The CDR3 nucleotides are TGTGCCAGCAGCCTAGCGGTCACCGGGGAGCTGTTTTTT.

The DNA for the CDR3 is TGTGCCATCAGTGAGCCGTTAGTGGGAGAGGGTTACGAGCAGTACTTC. Protein sequence: CAISEPLVGEGYEQYF. The rearrangement joins TRBV10-3 to TRBJ2-7; D perhaps matches TRBD2 (5 bases). The length of the CDR3 is 16 residues. CDR1 is ENHRY, CDR2 SYGVKD, per germline. The V and J ends lost 2 bases and 4 bases respectively, with 18 bases between them.

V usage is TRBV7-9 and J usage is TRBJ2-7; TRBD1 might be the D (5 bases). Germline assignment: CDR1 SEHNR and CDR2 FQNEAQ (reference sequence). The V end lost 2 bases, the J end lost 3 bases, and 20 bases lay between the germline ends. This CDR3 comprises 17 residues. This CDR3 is CASSLYLTETISYEQYF. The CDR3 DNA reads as TGTGCCAGCAGCTTATACTTGACAGAAACTATCAGCTACGAGCAGTACTTC.

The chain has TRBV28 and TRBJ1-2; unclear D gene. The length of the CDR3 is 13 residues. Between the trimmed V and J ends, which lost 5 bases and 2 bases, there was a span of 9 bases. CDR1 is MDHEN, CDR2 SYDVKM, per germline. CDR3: CASSNGKNYGYTF. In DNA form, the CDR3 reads TGTGCCAGCAGTAACGGGAAAAACTATGGCTACACCTTC.

As DNA, the CDR3 is TGTGCCAGCAAGAACACCGGGACAGACCTTTACGAGCAGTACTTC. Its protein product is CASKNTGTDLYEQYF. The chain joins TRBV6-4 to TRBJ2-7, with 7 bases aligning to TRBD1. Germline V gene lookup returns CDR1 MRHNA and CDR2 SNTAGT. The junction had 13 bases not matched to a gene; V was cut back by 7 bases and J by 4 bases. This CDR3 has 15 residues.

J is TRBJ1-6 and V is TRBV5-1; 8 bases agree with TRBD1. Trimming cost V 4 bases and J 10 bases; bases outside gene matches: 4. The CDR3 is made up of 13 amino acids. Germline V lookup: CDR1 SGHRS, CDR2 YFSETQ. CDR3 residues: CASSPGGGSPLHF. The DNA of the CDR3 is TGCGCCAGCAGCCCAGGGGGCGGGTCACCCCTCCACTTT.